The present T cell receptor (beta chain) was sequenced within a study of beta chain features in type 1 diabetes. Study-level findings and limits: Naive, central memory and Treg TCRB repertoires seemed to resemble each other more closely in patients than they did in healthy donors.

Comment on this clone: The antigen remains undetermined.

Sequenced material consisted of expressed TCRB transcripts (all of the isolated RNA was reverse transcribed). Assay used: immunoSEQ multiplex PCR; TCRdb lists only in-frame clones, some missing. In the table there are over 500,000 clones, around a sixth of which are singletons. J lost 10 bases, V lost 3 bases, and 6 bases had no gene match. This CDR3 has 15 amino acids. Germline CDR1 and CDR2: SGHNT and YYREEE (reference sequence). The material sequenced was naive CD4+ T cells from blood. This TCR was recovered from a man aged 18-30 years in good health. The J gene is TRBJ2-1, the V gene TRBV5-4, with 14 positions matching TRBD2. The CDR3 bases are TGTGCCAGCAGCTCCGGGACTAGCGGGGGACGGGAGCAGTTCTTC. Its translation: CASSSGTSGGREQFF.